The T cell receptor beta chain described here comes from a study of T cell responses to AZD1222 COVID-19 vaccine. On the study more broadly: Pooled together were second doses at about 4 or about 12 weeks. Study findings and constraints: A rise in Spike-specific TCR breadth and depth followed two AZD1222 doses. As reported, nearly half of all spike-specific TCRs target variant regions that are unmutated.

Only in-frame clones appear in the TCRdb table, and some are missing; sequencing was by immunoSEQ multiplex PCR. The table records more than 100,000 clones, about 90% of them present only once. Turning to this clone: Its matching antigen is unknown.

The CDR3 covers 16 residues. CDR1 is LGHNT, CDR2 FRNRAP, per germline. V was clipped by 2 bases and J by 1 base; unmatched bases: 4. This sequence joins TRBV12-5 and TRBJ1-5; 8 nucleotides align to TRBD1. This TCR was sampled from an adult in good health. The sequences come from peripheral blood, collected on day 0 of AZD1222 vaccination. CDR3 protein: CASGLRQGPSNQPQHF. CDR3 nucleotide sequence: TGTGCTAGTGGTTTGCGACAGGGGCCGAGCAATCAGCCCCAGCATTTT.